Given below is one TCR beta chain in context. The antigen is not known. This sample was included in a study of blood T cells in healthy people across ages. Study-wide background: Capturing about one barcoded beta molecule per two T cells was achieved by template switching.

About 9.9 milliliters of peripheral blood were drawn from each donor. Isolation recovered at least 7 million PBMCs from every sample. Study outcomes and limitations: Samples with more naive T cells showed higher observed beta diversity.

The second PCR ran 7 to 11 cycles with a sample-barcoded 5' primer and J-beta primers. TCRdb redid the calling of the 5' RACE reads with MiXCR, one entry per CDR3 protein. The data contain some 1,500,000 distinct CDR3 sequences, around 40% of them seen just once; the ten biggest clones take up around 4%. The germline V gene encodes CDR1 MDHEN and CDR2 SYDVKM. V shed 4 bases and J shed 1 base, with 10 bases lying between them. This CDR3 contains 14 residues. The rearrangement joins TRBV28 to TRBJ1-1; TRBD1 is a possible D gene (5 bases). This sequence was found in a woman between 18 and 29 years old in good health. The specimen sequenced was blood. The CDR3 here is CASSSPGTNTEAFF. CDR3 bases: TGTGCCAGCAGTTCCCCAGGGACGAACACTGAAGCTTTCTTT. Full variable domain (remainder filled in from reference TRBV28 and TRBJ1-1): DVKVTQSSRYLVKRTGEKVFLECVQDMDHENMFWYRQDPGLGLRLIYFSYDVKMKEKGDIPEGYSVSREKKERFSLILESASTNQTSMYLCASSSPGTNTEAFFGQGTRLTVV.